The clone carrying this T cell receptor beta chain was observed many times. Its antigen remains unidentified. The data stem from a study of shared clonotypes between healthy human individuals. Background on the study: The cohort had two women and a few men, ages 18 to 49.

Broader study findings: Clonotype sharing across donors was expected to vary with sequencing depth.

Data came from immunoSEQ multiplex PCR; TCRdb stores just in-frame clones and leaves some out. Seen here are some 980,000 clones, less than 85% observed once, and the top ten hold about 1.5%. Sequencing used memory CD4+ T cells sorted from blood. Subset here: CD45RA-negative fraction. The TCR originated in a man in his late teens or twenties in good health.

The CDR3 nucleotides read TGCGCCAGCAGCCAAGATCAAGAGAGGGACAGCAGGTACTTC. This gives the protein CASSQDQERDSRYF. This chain joins TRBV4-3 and TRBJ2-4; 7 bases match TRBD1. The CDR3 sequence is 14 residues long. J gave up 15 bases and V 0 bases, and 11 bases lay outside the gene matches. The germline CDR1 and CDR2 sequences are LGHNA and YSLEER.